This TCR beta chain was identified during a study of cytotoxic CD8 clonotypes in ibrutinib-treated CLL. Produced via immunoSEQ multiplex PCR; TCRdb's table is partial and in-frame only. The table includes about 140,000 clones, roughly 90% detected once. Sequencing used PBMCs, obtained after 12 months of ibrutinib treatment. This TCR came from a human donor with chronic lymphocytic leukemia.

CDR3: CASSQSSSVGAELFF. For the CDR3, the DNA is TGTGCCAGCTCACAGTCGTCTAGCGTCGGCGCAGAGCTGTTTTTT. The gene calls are TRBV18 and TRBJ2-2; TRBD2 might be the D (6 bases). CDR1 and CDR2 (germline): KGHSH, LQKENI. The CDR3 covers 15 residues. V gave up 4 bases and J gave up 11 bases, with 20 bases separating them. Full variable domain (remainder filled in from reference TRBV18 and TRBJ2-2): NAGVMQNPRHLVRRRGQEARLRCSPMKGHSHVYWYRQLPEEGLKFMVYLQKENIIDESGMPKERFSAEFPKEGPSILRIQQVVRGDSAAYFCASSQSSSVGAELFFGEGSRLTVL.